This T cell receptor beta chain was recovered during a study of technical replicates of blood from several donors. V lost 0 bases and J lost 1, with 11 bases in between. CDR1 is LGHNA and CDR2 is YNFKEQ in the germline V gene. CDR3 length: 16 amino acids. Sequencing was performed with immunoSEQ multiplex PCR; in TCRdb, only in-frame clones are kept and a portion is missing. The sample holds more than 65,000 clones, roughly nine tenths seen once. Sequencing was carried out using T cells isolated from PBMCs. V usage is TRBV4-2 and J usage is TRBJ2-3; unclear D gene. The receptor comes from a human donor in good health. Some clones in this sample may be carry-over from other donors' samples. CDR3 DNA: TGTGCCAGCAGCCAAGAAGTCAGCCAGGGCACAGATACGCAGTATTTT. It codes for CASSQEVSQGTDTQYF.